This record covers a single T cell receptor (beta chain). Its antigen remains unidentified. Clones were sequenced by immunoSEQ multiplex PCR, and TCRdb holds only the in-frame ones, with some missing. The table includes 150,000 to 200,000 clones, about 88% detected once. The V gene lost 0 bases and the J gene lost 8 bases, with 14 bases spanning the gap. Germline CDR1 and CDR2: SGHNT and YENEEA. The CDR3 consists of 15 residues. The sample comes from a study of T cell responses to AZD1222 COVID-19 vaccine. Study-wide results and limits: Among vaccine-associated CD4 TCRs, coverage spanned spike, with dominance at 160-218 and 743-854. AZD1222 recipients seropositive at baseline numbered only six. Close to half of all spike-specific TCRs reportedly target regions of the variants that are unmutated.

Some second doses came at about 4 weeks and others at about 12 weeks; these were pooled. The sample consisted of peripheral blood, taken 28 days after the second AZD1222 dose. The genes are TRBV11-3 and TRBJ2-1; unclear D gene. The source of this sequence is an adult who received the AZD1222 COVID-19 vaccine. CDR3 bases: TGTGCCAGCAGCTTAGATCGGATTAGTGGGGATGAGCAGTTCTTC. Translation: CASSLDRISGDEQFF.